Listed below are T cell receptor beta chains from one sample, sequenced in a study of identical twins. TCRdb recomputed calls from the 5' RACE reads with MiXCR, one row per CDR3 protein. The table shows some 1,600,000 distinct CDR3 sequences, with about 32% occurring only once. The sequencing sample was made of cord blood. The receptors shown here come from a newborn girl in good health. Both conserved end residues are part of each CDR3. Each record gives: clone size, J gene, V gene, D gene, CDR3 DNA, CDR3 protein. The D gene is left open where the match is weak. Clone size appears in some rows only: once, few, many, or a class for an expanded clone.

- TRBJ1-1 TRBV4-2 - TGTGCCAGCAGCTCCGGCTACGACAACACTGAAGCTTTCTTT CASSSGYDNTEAFF
few TRBJ2-3 TRBV5-1 TRBD1 TGCGCCAGCAGCTTGGAATGGACAGGGGGCACAGATACGCAGTATTTT CASSLEWTGGTDTQYF
- TRBJ1-5 TRBV29-1 - TGCAGCGTTGAGTTCGCTTCAGGGGGCAATCAGCCCCAGCATTTT CSVEFASGGNQPQHF
many TRBJ2-3 TRBV29-1 - TGCAGCGTCGACAGACTAGTAGCCCCAGATGGTACGCAGTATTTT CSVDRLVAPDGTQYF
- TRBJ2-3 TRBV7-2 TRBD2 TGTGCCAGCAGCTCCCTAAGACTAGCGGGAGGGAGCACAGATACGCAGTATTTT CASSSLRLAGGSTDTQYF
- TRBJ2-4 TRBV12-3/TRBV12-4 - TGTGCCAGCAGTTTGGTGCACCCCAAAAACATTCAGTACTTC CASSLVHPKNIQYF
- TRBJ1-1 TRBV10-3 TRBD1 TGTGCCATCAGGAGGACAGGGGTTGGCACTGAAGCTTTCTTT CAIRRTGVGTEAFF
- TRBJ2-1 TRBV27 TRBD2 TGTGCCAGCACAGGACTAGCGGGAGGGGAAATGAATGAGCAGTTCTTC CASTGLAGGEMNEQFF
few TRBJ2-7 TRBV13 TRBD2 TGTGCCAGCAGCTTAGCGTGGCGGGAGGGCCAAGAGCAGTACTTC CASSLAWREGQEQYF
few TRBJ2-3 TRBV7-9 - TGTGCCAGCAGCTTAAAGGACCTCTTCACAGATACGCAGTATTTT CASSLKDLFTDTQYF
- TRBJ2-3 TRBV11-2 TRBD2 TGTGCCAGCAGCTTAGGGCGGGAGGGCCCCACAGATACGCAGTATTTT CASSLGREGPTDTQYF
few TRBJ1-1 TRBV6-1 - TGTGCCAGCAGTGAAGCGGTCCCGAACACTGAAGCTTTCTTT CASSEAVPNTEAFF
few TRBJ2-1 TRBV2 TRBD2 TGTGCCAGCCCTAGCGGGAGGGGCAATGAGCGGTTCTTC CASPSGRGNERFF